This T cell receptor beta chain emerged from a study of post-analysis software for immune sequencing data. The overall study: Recorded disease courses covered relapsing-remitting, secondary progressive and progressive-relapsing multiple sclerosis. Some patients had no subtype annotation. Overall study findings and caveats: Same-batch samples co-clustered strongly by F measure. Several TRBV segments were more frequent in patients than controls; TRBV5-6, TRBV5-1 and TRBV20-1 belonged to this group.

The V and J ends lost 3 bases and 5 bases respectively, with 13 bases between them. Looked up from germline, CDR1 is SGHDN and CDR2 is FVKESK. This CDR3 has 14 residues. Built from TCR beta cDNA, the libraries had unique molecular identifiers in them. Each batch of roughly 0.9 to 11 million T cells produced 400,000 to 650,000 cDNA molecules. TCRdb reprocessed the PCR reads via MiXCR and lists one record per CDR3 protein. The data hold about 820,000 distinct CDR3 sequences, with about 53% observed a single time. This clonotype was seen a handful of times. Its antigen is currently unknown. The receptor comes from a girl between 10 and 17 years old with multiple sclerosis. The gene calls are TRBV14 and TRBJ2-5; D gene unclear. What was sequenced was blood. CDR3 sequence (DNA): TGTGCCAGCAGCCAGCTAAAACCGGTGGAGACCCAGTACTTC. It yields the protein CASSQLKPVETQYF. The whole variable domain, filled in from reference TRBV14 and TRBJ2-5, reads EAGVTQFPSHSVIEKGQTVTLRCDPISGHDNLYWYRRVMGKEIKFLLHFVKESKQDESGMPNNRFLAERTGGTYSTLKVQPAELEDSGVYFCASSQLKPVETQYFGPGTRLLVL.